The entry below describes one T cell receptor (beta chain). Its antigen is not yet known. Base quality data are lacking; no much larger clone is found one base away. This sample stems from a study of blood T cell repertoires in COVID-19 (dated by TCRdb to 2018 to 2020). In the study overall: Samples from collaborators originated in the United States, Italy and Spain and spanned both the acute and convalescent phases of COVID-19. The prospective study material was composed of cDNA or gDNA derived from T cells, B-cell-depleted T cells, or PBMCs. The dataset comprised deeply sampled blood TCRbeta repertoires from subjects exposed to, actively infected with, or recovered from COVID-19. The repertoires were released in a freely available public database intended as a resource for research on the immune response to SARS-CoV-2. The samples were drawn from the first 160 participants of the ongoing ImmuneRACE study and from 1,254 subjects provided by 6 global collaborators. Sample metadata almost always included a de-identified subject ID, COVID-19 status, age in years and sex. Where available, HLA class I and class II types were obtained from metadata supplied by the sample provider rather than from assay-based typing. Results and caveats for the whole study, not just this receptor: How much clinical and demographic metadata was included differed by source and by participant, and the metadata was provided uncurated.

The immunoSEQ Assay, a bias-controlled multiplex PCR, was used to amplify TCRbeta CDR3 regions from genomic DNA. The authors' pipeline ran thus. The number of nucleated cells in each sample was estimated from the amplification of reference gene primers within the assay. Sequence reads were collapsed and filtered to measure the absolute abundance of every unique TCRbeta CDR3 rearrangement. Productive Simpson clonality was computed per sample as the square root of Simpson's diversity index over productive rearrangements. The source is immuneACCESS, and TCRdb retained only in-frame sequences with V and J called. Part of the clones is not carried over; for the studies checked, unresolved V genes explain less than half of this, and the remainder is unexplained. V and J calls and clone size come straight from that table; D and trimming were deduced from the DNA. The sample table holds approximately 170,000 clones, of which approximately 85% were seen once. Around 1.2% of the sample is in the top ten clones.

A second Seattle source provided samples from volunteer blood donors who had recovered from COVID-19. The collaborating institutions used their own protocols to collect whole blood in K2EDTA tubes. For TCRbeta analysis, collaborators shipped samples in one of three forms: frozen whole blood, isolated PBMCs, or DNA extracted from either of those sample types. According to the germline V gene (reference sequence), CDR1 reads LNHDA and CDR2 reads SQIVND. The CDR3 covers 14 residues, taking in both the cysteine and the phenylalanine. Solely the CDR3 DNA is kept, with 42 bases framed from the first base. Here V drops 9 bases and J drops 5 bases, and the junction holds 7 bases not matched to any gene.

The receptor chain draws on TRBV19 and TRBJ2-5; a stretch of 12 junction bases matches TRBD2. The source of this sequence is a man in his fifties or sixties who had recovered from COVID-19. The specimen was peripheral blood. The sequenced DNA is TGTGCCAGCCGAAGACTAGCGGGGGTGGAGACCCAGTACTTC. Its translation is CASRRLAGVETQYF.